One sample yielded the 13 T cell receptor beta chains listed below, sequenced in a study of blood T cells in healthy people across ages. A second roughly 7 to 11 cycle PCR used barcoded and J-beta primers. A single record per CDR3 protein comes from TCRdb applying MiXCR to the 5' RACE reads. Among 1.5 million to 2 million distinct CDR3 sequences listed, about 28% were seen once. The sequenced material came from blood. All receptors come from a woman younger than 45 in good health.

This clonotype was found a few times. At one end the junction does not follow the germline gene, possibly because of a read error. The chain carries TRBV7-9 and TRBJ2-7, with 8 bases lining up with TRBD2. CDR3 length: 12 residues. Germline CDR1 is SEHNR and CDR2 is FQNEAQ (reference sequence). CDR3: CAGSLEAGGQYF. The DNA of the CDR3 is TGTGCCGGCAGCTTAGAGGCGGGAGGGCAGTACTTC.

In this sample, this clonotype turned up a few times. The chain recombines TRBV7-2 with TRBJ2-3, with 11 bases fitting TRBD2. This CDR3 spans 16 amino acids. The germline V gene has CDR1 SGHTA and CDR2 FQGNSA. The ends lost 6 bases at V and 2 bases at J; junction bases unmatched: 7. This CDR3 reads CASRSQTSGDTDTQYF. The CDR3 coding sequence is TGTGCCAGCAGATCTCAGACTAGCGGGGACACAGATACGCAGTATTTT.

The chain recombines TRBV28 with TRBJ2-1, with 9 bases fitting TRBD2. The J segment lost 9 bases and the V segment lost 10 bases, leaving 25 bases of the junction unmatched. This CDR3 comprises 18 residues. CDR1 and CDR2 (germline): MDHEN, SYDVKM. The CDR3 DNA is TGTGCCAACAGCCCTACAAAAATTCTAGCGGGGTTTGTCATTGAGCAGTTCTTC. Encoded protein: CANSPTKILAGFVIEQFF. Full variable domain (remainder filled in from reference TRBV28 and TRBJ2-1): DVKVTQSSRYLVKRTGEKVFLECVQDMDHENMFWYRQDPGLGLRLIYFSYDVKMKEKGDIPEGYSVSREKKERFSLILESASTNQTSMYLCANSPTKILAGFVIEQFFGPGTRLTVL.

The rearrangement joins TRBV20-1 to TRBJ1-2; the match to TRBD1 covers 10 bases. This CDR3 spans 13 amino acids. CDR1 is DFQATT and CDR2 is SNEGSKA in the germline V gene (reference sequence). V shed 1 base, J shed 8 bases, and the junction held 4 bases outside the gene matches. CDR3 nucleotides: TGCAGTGCTAGAGCCGACAGGGGGCTCGGCTACACCTTC. Encoded protein: CSARADRGLGYTF.

This clonotype was observed at least ten times. The chain uses TRBV20-1 and TRBJ2-1, with 13 bases that match TRBD2. V was clipped by 0 bases and J by 9 bases; unmatched bases: 5. Germline loops: CDR1 DFQATT, CDR2 SNEGSKA (reference sequence). The CDR3 is 15 residues long. CDR3 DNA sequence: TGCAGTGCTAGAGATGGACTAGCGGGAGCTGGTGAGCAGTTCTTC. The encoded protein is CSARDGLAGAGEQFF.

This clonotype was seen ten or more times. The chain has TRBV7-9 and TRBJ2-5; D gene unclear. Trimming took off 5 bases at V and 10 bases at J, with 20 bases between the two ends. The CDR3 length is 14 residues. The germline CDR1 and CDR2 sequences are SEHNR and FQNEAQ (reference sequence). CDR3 nucleotides: TGTGCCAGCAGCGCAGCCCAGCTTCTTGGTGACCAGTACTTC. Translated: CASSAAQLLGDQYF.

This clonotype was detected ten times or more. V and J are TRBV20-1 and TRBJ2-7; D possibly corresponds to TRBD1 (6 bases). The CDR3 runs to 15 residues. V lost 0 bases and J lost 4, with 16 bases in between. Germline V lookup: CDR1 DFQATT, CDR2 SNEGSKA (reference sequence). The chain's CDR3 is CSARDPRGGTYEQYF. The CDR3 DNA sequence: TGCAGTGCTAGAGATCCTAGAGGGGGTACTTACGAGCAGTACTTC.

This clonotype was seen at least ten times. The chain carries TRBV29-1 and TRBJ2-1; possible D gene TRBD1, 6 bases. The germline gives CDR1 SQVTM, CDR2 ANQGSEA. This CDR3 comprises 16 residues. Trimming cost V 5 bases and J 0 bases, with 17 bases left between them. The CDR3 here is CSVFGGTDSSYNEQFF. The CDR3 region has the DNA TGCAGCGTTTTTGGGGGCACGGACAGCTCCTACAATGAGCAGTTCTTC.

The V gene is TRBV30, the J gene TRBJ2-1, with 7 bases matching TRBD2. The CDR3 covers 14 residues. Germline CDR1 is GTSNPN and CDR2 is SVGIG (reference sequence). V trimming: 3 bases; J trimming: 7 bases; junction bases outside the gene matches: 9. CDR3 protein: CAWRSSGPNNEQFF. CDR3 DNA: TGTGCCTGGAGGAGTAGCGGGCCGAATAATGAGCAGTTCTTC.

This clonotype was counted between two and nine times. The DNA of the CDR3 is TGTGCCAGCAGCCGCGGGGGGACAGGGAATCAGCCCCAGCATTTT. It yields the protein CASSRGGTGNQPQHF. V usage is TRBV6-6 and J usage is TRBJ1-5; 9 bases map to TRBD1. There are 15 residues in the CDR3. The V gene end was trimmed by 6 bases and the J gene end by 4 bases; junction bases not matched to a gene: 7. Germline V gene sequence: CDR1 MNHNY, CDR2 SVGAGI (reference sequence).

The table lists this clonotype with a count of one. Just one base apart from a much larger clone, this may be a read error. This chain joins TRBV20-1 and TRBJ2-7; D gene unclear. V lost 1 base, J lost 0 bases, and 7 bases lay in between. The CDR3 extends over 13 amino acids. Per germline, CDR1 DFQATT and CDR2 SNEGSKA (reference sequence). This CDR3 reads CSARVWASYEQYF. The CDR3 nucleotides read TGCAGTGCTAGAGTTTGGGCCTCCTACGAGCAGTACTTC.

Notes on this clonotype: Given a much more abundant clone one base away, this may be a read error. The CDR3 coding sequence is TGTGCCAGCAGCTTCGACATAGAAAACATTCGGTACTTC. It specifies CASSFDIENIRYF. The V call is TRBV7-2, the J call TRBJ2-4; D uncertain. CDR3 size: 13 residues. CDR1 and CDR2 from the germline V gene are SGHTA and FQGNSA. Complete variable domain (other parts from reference TRBV7-2 and TRBJ2-4): GAGVSQSPSNKVTEKGKDVELRCDPISGHTALYWYRQSLGQGLEFLIYFQGNSAPDKSGLPSDRFSAERTGGSVSTLTIQRTQQEDSAVYLCASSFDIENIRYFGAGTRLSVL.

This clonotype was counted between two and nine times. This rearrangement joins TRBV7-9 to TRBJ2-6, with D tentatively TRBD1 (5 bases). The germline V gene encodes CDR1 SEHNR and CDR2 FQNEAQ (reference sequence). Trimming removed 1 base from V and 2 bases from J, with 18 bases in between. CDR3 length: 19 residues. The CDR3 DNA sequence: TGTGCCAGCAGCTTAGGGGTTGGAGCAGGGAAGACTGGGGCCAACGTCCTGACTTTC. This gives the protein CASSLGVGAGKTGANVLTF. The full variable domain, with the rest looked up from reference TRBV7-9 and TRBJ2-6, is DTGVSQNPRHKITKRGQNVTFRCDPISEHNRLYWYRQTLGQGPEFLTYFQNEAQLEKSRLLSDRFSAERPKGSFSTLEIQRTEQGDSAMYLCASSLGVGAGKTGANVLTFGAGSRLTVL.